The 21 T cell receptor beta chains below were found in one sample sequenced in a study of vaccination and CD4 T cells after COVID-19. The study sequenced cultured CD4+ T cell DNA using the Oncomine TCR Beta short-read assay. TCRdb independently ran MiXCR on the PCR reads; one entry per CDR3 protein. The repertoire holds 20,000 to 25,000 distinct CDR3 sequences, with about 42% as singletons. The sample's treatment: approximately 11-day PBMC culture with coronavirus spike peptide pools or control peptides (ViraFEST assay). Antigen specificity for these receptors is unknown. Sequencing was performed on CD4+ T cells from blood, cultured in vitro, taken before SARS-CoV-2 vaccination. These receptors all stem from a human donor who received a COVID-19 vaccine.

A few counts support this clonotype. The chain employs TRBV19 and TRBJ2-1; TRBD2 matches at 9 bases. The CDR3 runs to 16 residues. Germline assignment: CDR1 LNHDA and CDR2 SQIVND (reference sequence). V shed 3 bases and J 6 bases; nucleotides not matched to a gene: 9. The CDR3 DNA follows: TGTGCCAGTAGTATTCGGCGGGGGGGCACCCCCAATGAGCAGTTCTTC. Amino acid sequence: CASSIRRGGTPNEQFF. Full variable domain (outside the CDR3, taken from reference TRBV19 and TRBJ2-1): DGGITQSPKYLFRKEGQNVTLSCEQNLNHDAMYWYRQDPGQGLRLIYYSQIVNDFQKGDIAEGYSVSREKKESFPLTVTSAQKNPTAFYLCASSIRRGGTPNEQFFGPGTRLTVL.

The genes are TRBV7-2 and TRBJ2-7; D call uncertain. Per the germline V gene, CDR1 is SGHTA and CDR2 is FQGNSA. The length of the CDR3 is 16 residues. Trimming left V 0 bases short and J 2 bases short, with 14 bases between. The chain's CDR3 is CASSLASSGFAYEQYF. The CDR3 region has the DNA TGTGCCAGCAGCTTAGCGTCGTCCGGATTCGCCTACGAGCAGTACTTC.

This chain links TRBV28 with TRBJ1-6; maybe TRBD1 (5 bases). Germline CDR1 reads MDHEN; CDR2 reads SYDVKM. The CDR3 loop spans 14 amino acids. V was trimmed by 8 bases and J by 6 bases, leaving 14 bases between them. The CDR3 DNA sequence: TGTGCCAGCCGCGGACATCGCCCTAATTCACCCCTCCACTTT. Protein product: CASRGHRPNSPLHF.

V usage is TRBV10-3 and J usage is TRBJ1-6; 7 bases align to TRBD1. Trimming took 6 bases from V and 6 from J; bases not matched to a gene: 5. The CDR3 contains 14 residues. In germline, CDR1 is ENHRY, CDR2 SYGVKD. The CDR3 DNA follows: TGTGCCATCAGCCGGACAGGTTTTAATTCACCCCTCCACTTT. Translation gives CAISRTGFNSPLHF.

This clonotype came up a few times. The V call is TRBV24-1, the J call TRBJ2-5; no clear D gene. Germline CDR1 is KGHDR and CDR2 is SFDVKD. The germline V and J ends were trimmed by 1 base and 0 bases, with 2 bases remaining between them. CDR3 length equals 13 residues. The CDR3 DNA is TGTGCCACCAGTGATTTAGACCAAGAGACCCAGTACTTC. Its protein product is CATSDLDQETQYF.

This clonotype was seen only a few times. This chain joins TRBV7-9 and TRBJ1-6; D possibly corresponds to TRBD1 (6 bases). The germline V gene has CDR1 SEHNR and CDR2 FQNEAQ (reference sequence). The CDR3 sequence is 14 residues long. V lost 2 bases and J 7 bases, leaving 9 bases between the germline ends. The CDR3 loop reads CASSLHRENSPLHF. CDR3 sequence (DNA): TGTGCCAGCAGCTTACACAGGGAAAATTCACCCCTCCACTTT.

This clonotype occurred once. The V call is TRBV6-2 or TRBV6-3, the J call TRBJ2-3, with 8 bases aligning to TRBD1. CDR1 is MNHEY and CDR2 is SVGEGT in the germline V gene. Trimming removed 4 bases from V and 4 bases from J; junction bases left unmatched: 10. The CDR3 spans 16 residues. The chain's CDR3 is CASSWTDRGRADTQYF. CDR3 bases: TGTGCCAGCAGTTGGACAGACAGGGGAAGGGCAGATACGCAGTATTTT.

This clonotype came up once. The rearrangement uses TRBV5-8 and TRBJ1-1; D not resolved. This CDR3 is 14 amino acids long. From germline, CDR1 is SGHTS and CDR2 YDEGEE. Between the trimmed V and J ends, which lost 4 bases and 0 bases, there was a span of 10 bases. The CDR3, as DNA: TGTGCCAGCAGCCTCCGCCCCTTGAACACTGAAGCTTTCTTT. This codes for CASSLRPLNTEAFF.

The chain has TRBV30 and TRBJ1-1; D not resolved. V lost 0 bases and J lost 4, with 15 bases in between. In germline, CDR1 is GTSNPN, CDR2 SVGIG (reference sequence). This CDR3 has 15 amino acids. For the CDR3, the DNA is TGTGCCTGGAGTGTAACACCCGGGGATGGCACTGAAGCTTTCTTT. As protein: CAWSVTPGDGTEAFF.

This clonotype showed up just a few times. The V and J genes are TRBV25-1 and TRBJ1-5; TRBD1 is a possible D gene (5 bases). Germline V gene lookup returns CDR1 MGHDK and CDR2 SYGVNS. The germline V and J ends were trimmed by 3 bases and 5 bases, with 14 bases remaining between them. This CDR3 contains 15 residues. CDR3 bases: TGTGCCAGCAGTGAGTCAGGGTTCGGATATCAGCCCCAGCATTTT. This gives the protein CASSESGFGYQPQHF.

V usage is TRBV5-1 and J usage is TRBJ1-2, with 7 bases aligning to TRBD1. From germline, CDR1 is SGHRS and CDR2 YFSETQ. The CDR3 spans 15 residues. V lost 0 bases and J lost 2; bases outside the gene matches: 4. CDR3 nucleotides: TGCGCCAGCAGCTTGGCCCCGACAGGGAACTATGGCTACACCTTC. Its protein product is CASSLAPTGNYGYTF.

The rearrangement links TRBV7-8 to TRBJ1-3; D is unresolved. The V end was cut by 1 base, the J end by 0 bases, with 4 bases between. The germline V gene encodes CDR1 SGHVS and CDR2 FQNEAQ. The CDR3 length is 14 residues. The CDR3, as DNA: TGTGCCAGCAGCTTAGAGAGCTCTGGAAACACCATATATTTT. Protein: CASSLESSGNTIYF.

The chain uses TRBV12-3 or TRBV12-4 and TRBJ1-2, with D unresolved. The CDR3 extends over 11 amino acids. The V end lost 6 bases, the J end lost 8 bases, and 10 bases lay between the germline ends. CDR3 residues: CASSRWRGYTF. The CDR3 coding sequence is TGTGCCAGCAGCCGCTGGAGGGGCTACACCTTC.

V usage is TRBV19 and J usage is TRBJ1-2; TRBD1 matches at 10 bases. V dropped 5 bases and J dropped 5; count of bases not matched to a gene: 14. The CDR3 has 17 residues. Germline CDR1 LNHDA, CDR2 SQIVND (reference sequence). CDR3 loop: CASSVAGTGARPYGYTF. The CDR3 DNA reads TGTGCCAGTAGTGTAGCCGGGACAGGGGCTCGCCCATATGGCTACACCTTC.

The rearrangement joins TRBV6-5 to TRBJ2-7; D is uncertain. The CDR3 has 14 amino acids. Per the germline V gene, CDR1 is MNHEY and CDR2 is SVGAGI. Trimming removed 0 bases at V and 6 bases at J, with 12 bases between. CDR3 protein: CASSYSRLSSEQYF. The CDR3 coding sequence is TGTGCCAGCAGTTACTCGAGGCTTTCATCCGAGCAGTACTTC.

The rearrangement uses TRBV30 and TRBJ1-2, with unresolved D. The CDR3 has 12 residues. Germline lookup yields CDR1 GTSNPN and CDR2 SVGIG (reference sequence). V gave up 5 bases and J gave up 3 bases, with 10 bases separating them. The CDR3 bases are TGTGCCTGGCACCTAAGCGACTATGGCTACACCTTC. Amino acids: CAWHLSDYGYTF.

This clonotype was counted only a few times. CDR3 protein: CATSDAEGGTSNEQFF. CDR3 nucleotide sequence: TGTGCCACCAGTGATGCCGAGGGGGGGACTTCCAATGAGCAGTTCTTC. The rearrangement links TRBV24-1 to TRBJ2-1, with D possibly being TRBD2 (7 bases). Germline V gene sequence: CDR1 KGHDR, CDR2 SFDVKD. The germline V and J ends were trimmed by 3 bases and 6 bases, with 17 bases remaining between them. The CDR3 has 16 residues.

This chain uses TRBV12-3 or TRBV12-4 with TRBJ2-3; possible D gene TRBD1, 6 bases. V gave up 6 bases and J gave up 3 bases, with 16 bases separating them. The CDR3 consists of 15 residues. The CDR3 DNA reads as TGTGCCAGCAGCAGGGGACACCCTAGGACAGATACGCAGTATTTT. This encodes CASSRGHPRTDTQYF.

This clonotype was detected a few times. V is TRBV20-1 and J is TRBJ1-5; maybe TRBD1 (6 bases). In germline, CDR1 is DFQATT, CDR2 SNEGSKA (reference sequence). V lost 0 bases and J lost 7, with 13 bases in between. The CDR3 has 14 residues. Here the CDR3 reads CSARDNRVGQPQHF. The CDR3 coding sequence is TGCAGTGCTAGAGATAACAGGGTAGGACAGCCCCAGCATTTT.

This clonotype occurred once. CDR3 bases: TGTGCCAGTAGTACCCCGGACAGGGGTTTCGAAGCTTTCTTT. This gives the protein CASSTPDRGFEAFF. The rearrangement joins TRBV19 to TRBJ1-1, with TRBD1 matching over 9 bases. J was trimmed by 8 bases and V by 4 bases; bases with no gene match: 8. From germline, CDR1 is LNHDA and CDR2 SQIVND (reference sequence). The CDR3 has 14 residues.

This clonotype was seen only a few times. The V gene is TRBV10-1, the J gene TRBJ2-1; TRBD1 matches 7 bases. Trimming took 8 bases from V and 7 from J; bases not matched to a gene: 11. The CDR3 runs 14 residues. Germline V gives CDR1 WNHNN, CDR2 SYGVQD (reference sequence). The CDR3 nucleotides read TGCGCCAGCTCCCCCGGACAGGACGGGAATGAGCAGTTCTTC. The encoded protein is CASSPGQDGNEQFF.